This entry is about one TCR beta chain. CDR1 is SGHRS, CDR2 YFSETQ, per germline. This CDR3 contains 14 residues. Trimming at V came to 5 bases and at J to 4 bases, leaving 8 bases not matched to a gene. These data come from a study of blood T cell repertoires in COVID-19. Study details: The study drew acute and convalescent COVID-19 samples from the United States, Italy and Spain. Sample material is recorded as cDNA or gDNA derived from T cells, B-cell-depleted T cells, or PBMCs.

As processed by the authors: Amplification of reference gene primers provided the estimated nucleated cell counts. TCRdb's table, derived via immunoSEQ multiplex PCR, lists solely in-frame clones and lacks some. That table furnishes V, J and clone size, whereas the DNA furnished D and trimming. Here the sample spans about 140,000 clones, roughly 85% being singletons. The specimen sequenced was peripheral blood. V gene TRBV5-1 combines with J gene TRBJ1-1, with 7 bases identical to TRBD1. The sequence was collected from a man aged 55-75 years with acute or convalescent COVID-19. CDR3 in amino acids: CASRRQGEFTEAFF. The CDR3 coding sequence is TGCGCCAGCAGAAGACAGGGTGAATTCACTGAAGCTTTCTTT.